This paragraph reports one T cell receptor beta chain. Its antigen is unknown. The source of the sample is a study of T cell responses to AZD1222 COVID-19 vaccine. The germline V gene encodes CDR1 SQVTM and CDR2 ANQGSEA. The CDR3 sequence is 13 residues long. Trimming shortened V by 4 bases and J by 0 bases, and 9 bases separated the two germline ends. This table comes from immunoSEQ multiplex PCR, and its TCRdb copy is limited to in-frame clones, with some not included. The top ten clones hold roughly 3.2% of a sample with fewer than 180,000 clones, roughly 90% of them seen once. Study-level results: Repertoires were obtained only post-peak T cell response. The sample set comprised mostly white British donors with more females, and clonal diversity was possibly underestimated. Once two AZD1222 doses were given, Spike-specific TCR breadth and depth went up.

The material was peripheral blood, obtained 28 days after the second AZD1222 dose. The clonotype originates from an adult who received the AZD1222 COVID-19 vaccine. The chain joins TRBV29-1 to TRBJ1-1, with D unclear. DNA for the CDR3: TGCAGCGTTGGACGGCTTCTGAACACTGAAGCTTTCTTT. Residues: CSVGRLLNTEAFF.